These T cell receptor beta chains were read from a single sample in a study of shared clonotypes between healthy human individuals. TCRdb keeps only in-frame clones here, not all; method: immunoSEQ multiplex PCR. Among 1,500,000 or so clones, 98% were seen once, and the ten largest hold approximately 0.38%. Sequencing was performed on naive CD4+ T cells sorted from blood. The source is a man younger than 40 in good health. Both conserved end residues are part of each CDR3. Fields, in order: D gene, V gene, J gene, CDR3 DNA, CDR3 protein. The D gene is left open where the match is weak.

>.|TRBV5-6|TRBJ1-5
TGTGCCAGCAGTACAAGTAGCAATCAGCCCCAGCATTTT
CASSTSSNQPQHF
>TRBD1|TRBV18|TRBJ2-2
TGTGCCAGCTCGCACAGGGGGAAGGCCGGGGAGCTGTTTTTT
CASSHRGKAGELFF
>.|TRBV7-9|TRBJ1-4
TGTGCCAGCAGCTCGGGACTGTTTGAAAAACTGTTTTTT
CASSSGLFEKLFF
>.|TRBV14|TRBJ2-5
TGTGCCAGCAGCCCCGGGGCCCCTGCAAAAACCCAGTACTTC
CASSPGAPAKTQYF
>TRBD2|TRBV15|TRBJ2-1
TGTGCCACCAGCCCCCTCACACGGGCGACTAGCGGGAGGGCCGGGGCTTACAATGAGCAGTTCTTC
CATSPLTRATSGRAGAYNEQFF
>TRBD2|TRBV6-5|TRBJ2-1
TGTGCCAGCAGTTCCGGGACTAGGTCGGGCAATGAGCAGTTCTTC
CASSSGTRSGNEQFF
>TRBD1|TRBV5-4|TRBJ2-5
TGTGCCAGCAGCTGGGGGACAGACTCAGAGACCCAGTACTTC
CASSWGTDSETQYF
>TRBD1|TRBV27|TRBJ1-1
TGTGCCAGCAGCAGGGGGACAGGGGGCGTACGGATAGGCCGGAACACTGAAGCTTTCTTT
CASSRGTGGVRIGRNTEAFF
>.|TRBV29-1|TRBJ2-2
TGCAGCGTTGATGGGATGGTCGACACCGGGGAGCTGTTTTTT
CSVDGMVDTGELFF
>.|TRBV19|TRBJ2-5
TGTGCCAGTAGTCCGGGACTCCAAGAGACCCAGTACTTC
CASSPGLQETQYF
>TRBD2|TRBV7-9|TRBJ2-7
TGTGCCAGCAGCTTAGAAGCGGGACTAGCTCCCGAGCAGTACTTC
CASSLEAGLAPEQYF
>.|TRBV28|TRBJ2-5
TGTGCCAGCAGGGACACGGTCCAAGAGACCCAGTACTTC
CASRDTVQETQYF
>.|TRBV6-1|TRBJ1-5
TGTGCCAACGGGGTACAGGGCGGTGGTCAGCCCCAGCATTTT
CANGVQGGGQPQHF
>TRBD1|TRBV29-1|TRBJ1-2
TGCAGCGTTGGACAGGGCTATGGCTACACCTTC
CSVGQGYGYTF